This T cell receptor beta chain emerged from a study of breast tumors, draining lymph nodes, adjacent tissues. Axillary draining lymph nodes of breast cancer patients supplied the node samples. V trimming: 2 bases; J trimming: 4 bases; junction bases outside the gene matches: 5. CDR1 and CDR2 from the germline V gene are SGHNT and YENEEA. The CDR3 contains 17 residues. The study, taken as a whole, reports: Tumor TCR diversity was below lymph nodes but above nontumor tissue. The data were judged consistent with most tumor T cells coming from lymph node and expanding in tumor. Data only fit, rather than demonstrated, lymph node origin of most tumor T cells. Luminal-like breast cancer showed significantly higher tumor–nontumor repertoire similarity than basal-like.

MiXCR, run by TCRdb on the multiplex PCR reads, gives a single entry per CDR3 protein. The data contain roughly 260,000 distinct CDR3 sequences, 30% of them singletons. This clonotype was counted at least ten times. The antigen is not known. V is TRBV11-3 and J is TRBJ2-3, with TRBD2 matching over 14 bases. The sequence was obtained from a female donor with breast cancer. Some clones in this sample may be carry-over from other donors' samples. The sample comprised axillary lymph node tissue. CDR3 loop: CASSLRGLAGAPDTQYF. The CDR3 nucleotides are TGTGCCAGCAGCTTACGGGGACTAGCGGGAGCCCCAGATACGCAGTATTTT.